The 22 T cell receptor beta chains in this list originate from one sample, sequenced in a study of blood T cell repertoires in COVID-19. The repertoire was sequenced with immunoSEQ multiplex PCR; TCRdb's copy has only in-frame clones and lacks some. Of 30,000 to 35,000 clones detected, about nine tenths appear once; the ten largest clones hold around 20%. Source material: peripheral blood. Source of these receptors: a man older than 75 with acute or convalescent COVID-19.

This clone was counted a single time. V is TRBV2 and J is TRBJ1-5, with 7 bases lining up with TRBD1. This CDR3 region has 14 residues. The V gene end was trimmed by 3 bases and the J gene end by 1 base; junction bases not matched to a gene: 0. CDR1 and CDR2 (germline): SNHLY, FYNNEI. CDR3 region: CASSEDRSNQPQHF. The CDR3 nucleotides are TGTGCCAGCAGTGAGGACAGGAGCAATCAGCCCCAGCATTTT.

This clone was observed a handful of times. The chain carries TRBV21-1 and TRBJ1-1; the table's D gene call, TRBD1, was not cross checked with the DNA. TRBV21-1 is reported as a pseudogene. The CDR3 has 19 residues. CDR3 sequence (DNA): TGTGCCAGCAGCAGACCGACAGGGCCAGGAAAGGACGATTATCGTGAAGCTTTCTTT. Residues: CASSRPTGPGKDDYREAFF.

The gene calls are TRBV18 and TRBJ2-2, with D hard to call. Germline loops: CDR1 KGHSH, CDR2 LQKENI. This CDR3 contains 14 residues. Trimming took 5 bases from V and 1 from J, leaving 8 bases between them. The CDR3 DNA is TGTGCCAGCTCATCCAATCAGAACACCGGGGAGCTGTTTTTT. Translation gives CASSSNQNTGELFF.

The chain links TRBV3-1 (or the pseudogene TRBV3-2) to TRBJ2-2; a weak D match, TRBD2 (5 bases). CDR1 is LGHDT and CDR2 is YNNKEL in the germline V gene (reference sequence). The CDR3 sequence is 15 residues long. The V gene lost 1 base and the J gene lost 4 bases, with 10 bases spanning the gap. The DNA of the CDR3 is TGTGCCAGCAGCCAAGGGCGGACTCGCACCGGGGAGCTGTTTTTT. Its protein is CASSQGRTRTGELFF.

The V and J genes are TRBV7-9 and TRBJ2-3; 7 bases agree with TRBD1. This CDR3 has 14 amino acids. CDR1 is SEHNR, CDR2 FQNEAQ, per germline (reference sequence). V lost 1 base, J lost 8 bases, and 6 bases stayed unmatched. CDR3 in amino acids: CASSLEGGGSTQYF. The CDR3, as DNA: TGTGCCAGCAGCTTAGAAGGGGGCGGAAGTACGCAGTATTTT.

The CDR3 spells CASSLGTGNSPLHF. The CDR3 DNA reads as TGTGCCAGCAGTTTAGGGACAGGGAATTCACCCCTCCACTTT. This chain links TRBV6-5 with TRBJ1-6, with 9 bases fitting TRBD1. From germline, CDR1 is MNHEY and CDR2 SVGAGI. The V segment lost 4 bases and the J segment 7 bases; nucleotides outside the gene matches: 2. The CDR3 runs to 14 residues.

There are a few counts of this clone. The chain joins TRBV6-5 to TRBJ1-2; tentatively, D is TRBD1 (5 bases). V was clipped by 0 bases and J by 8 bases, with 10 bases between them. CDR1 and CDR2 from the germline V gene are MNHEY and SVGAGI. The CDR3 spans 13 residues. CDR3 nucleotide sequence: TGTGCCAGCAGTTACTCGACAGCCCCGGGCTACACCTTC. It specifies CASSYSTAPGYTF.

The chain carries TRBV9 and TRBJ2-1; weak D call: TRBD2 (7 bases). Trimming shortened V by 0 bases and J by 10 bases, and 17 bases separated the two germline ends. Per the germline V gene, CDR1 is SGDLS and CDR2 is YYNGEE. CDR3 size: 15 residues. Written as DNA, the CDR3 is TGTGCCAGCAGCGTAGCGGGGGGCCCGTTCCGGGAGCAGTTCTTC. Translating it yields CASSVAGGPFREQFF.

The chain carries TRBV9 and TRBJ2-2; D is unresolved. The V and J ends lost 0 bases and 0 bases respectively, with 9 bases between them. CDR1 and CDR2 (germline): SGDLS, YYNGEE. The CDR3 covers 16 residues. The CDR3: CASSVGERPNTGELFF. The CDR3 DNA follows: TGTGCCAGCAGCGTAGGAGAGCGCCCGAACACCGGGGAGCTGTTTTTT.

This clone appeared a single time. CDR3 DNA: TGCACCAGCAGCCAAGATAGATCGGCAGGGCAGAACACAGATACGCAGTATTTT. Residues: CTSSQDRSAGQNTDTQYF. The rearrangement links TRBV1 to TRBJ2-3; whether TRBD1, the table's D call, matches the DNA was not checked. TRBV1 is a pseudogene locus. The length of the CDR3 is 18 residues.

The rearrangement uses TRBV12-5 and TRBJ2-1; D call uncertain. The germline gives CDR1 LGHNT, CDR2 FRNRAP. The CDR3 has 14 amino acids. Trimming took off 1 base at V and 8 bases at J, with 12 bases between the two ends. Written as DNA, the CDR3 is TGTGCTAGTGGTTTGGCCGTATCGGTCGATGAGCAGTTCTTC. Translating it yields CASGLAVSVDEQFF.

CDR3 coding DNA: TGTGCCAGCAGCGTCGGGACAGGGTTTGGTGGCTACACCTTC. Amino acid sequence: CASSVGTGFGGYTF. This rearrangement joins TRBV5-6 to TRBJ1-2; TRBD1 agrees at 9 bases. This CDR3 has 14 residues. With V trimmed by 4 bases and J by 7 bases, 8 bases remained unmatched. The germline V gene has CDR1 SGHDT and CDR2 YYEEEE.

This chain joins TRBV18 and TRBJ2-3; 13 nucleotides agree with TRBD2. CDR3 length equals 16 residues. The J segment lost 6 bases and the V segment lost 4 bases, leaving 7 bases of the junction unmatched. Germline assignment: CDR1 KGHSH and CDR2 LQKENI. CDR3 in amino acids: CASSQGTSGVQDTQYF. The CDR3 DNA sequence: TGTGCCAGCTCACAGGGGACTAGCGGGGTCCAGGATACGCAGTATTTT.

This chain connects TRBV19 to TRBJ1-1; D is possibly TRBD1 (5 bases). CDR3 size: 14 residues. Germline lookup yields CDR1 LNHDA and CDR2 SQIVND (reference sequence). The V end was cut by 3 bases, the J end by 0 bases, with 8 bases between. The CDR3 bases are TGTGCCAGTAGTATGAACAGGATGAACACTGAAGCTTTCTTT. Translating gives CASSMNRMNTEAFF.

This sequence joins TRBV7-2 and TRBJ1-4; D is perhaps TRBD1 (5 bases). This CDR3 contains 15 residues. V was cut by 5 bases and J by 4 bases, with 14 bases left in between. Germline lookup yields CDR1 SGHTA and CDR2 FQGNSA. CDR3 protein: CASSVDGGGNEKLFF. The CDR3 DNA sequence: TGTGCCAGCAGCGTTGATGGGGGGGGTAATGAAAAACTGTTTTTT.

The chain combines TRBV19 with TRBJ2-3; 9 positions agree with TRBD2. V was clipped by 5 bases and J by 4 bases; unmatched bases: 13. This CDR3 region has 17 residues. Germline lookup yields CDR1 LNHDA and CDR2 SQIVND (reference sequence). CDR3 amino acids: CASSPELAGGPADTQYF. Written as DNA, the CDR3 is TGTGCCAGTAGTCCAGAACTGGCGGGGGGGCCGGCAGATACGCAGTATTTT.

The CDR3 nucleotides are TGTGCCAGCAGCTTAGTTTCAGCGGGCAACTATGGCTACACCTTC. This translates into CASSLVSAGNYGYTF. The chain couples TRBV13 to TRBJ1-2, with unresolved D. Germline assignment: CDR1 PRHDT and CDR2 FYEKMQ (reference sequence). The CDR3 covers 15 residues. V was shortened by 1 base and J by 2 bases, with 11 bases between the two germline ends.

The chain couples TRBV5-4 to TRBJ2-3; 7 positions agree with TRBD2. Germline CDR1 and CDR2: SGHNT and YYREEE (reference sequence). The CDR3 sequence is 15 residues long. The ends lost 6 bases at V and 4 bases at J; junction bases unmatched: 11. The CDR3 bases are TGTGCCAGCATCCGGGCCGGGACTAAGTCAGATACGCAGTATTTT. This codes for CASIRAGTKSDTQYF.

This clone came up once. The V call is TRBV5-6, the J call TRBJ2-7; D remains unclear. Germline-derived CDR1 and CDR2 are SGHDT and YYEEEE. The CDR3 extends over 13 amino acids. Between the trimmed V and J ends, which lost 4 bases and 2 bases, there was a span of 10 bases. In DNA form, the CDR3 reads TGTGCCAGCAGCGCGGCGCCCCCCTACGAGCAGTACTTC. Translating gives CASSAAPPYEQYF.

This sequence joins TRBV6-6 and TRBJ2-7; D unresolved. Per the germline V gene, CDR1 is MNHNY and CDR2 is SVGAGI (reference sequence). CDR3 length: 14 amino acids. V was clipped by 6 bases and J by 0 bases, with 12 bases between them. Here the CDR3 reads CASRIDSSSYEQYF. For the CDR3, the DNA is TGTGCCAGCAGAATCGACTCGAGCTCCTACGAGCAGTACTTC.

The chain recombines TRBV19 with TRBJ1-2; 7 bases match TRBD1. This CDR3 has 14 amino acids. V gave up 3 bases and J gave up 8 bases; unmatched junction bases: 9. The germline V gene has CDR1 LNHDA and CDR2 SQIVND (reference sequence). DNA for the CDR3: TGTGCCAGTAGTATGGTGAGGGGGCTTCTCGGCTACACCTTC. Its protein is CASSMVRGLLGYTF.

CDR3 in DNA: TGTGCCAGCAGCTTACTGACCCCGACAGGAGATTCACCCCTCCACTTT. Protein sequence: CASSLLTPTGDSPLHF. V and J are TRBV5-6 and TRBJ1-6; possible D gene TRBD1, 6 bases. The CDR3 has 16 residues. Per the germline V gene, CDR1 is SGHDT and CDR2 is YYEEEE. V lost 2 bases and J lost 8, with 17 bases in between.